This T cell receptor beta chain was documented in a study of T cell changes during pregnancy in multiple sclerosis. Measured with immunoSEQ multiplex PCR; TCRdb has only the in-frame clones, and not every one. The sample has around 56,000 clones, over 75% seen once. V gave up 0 bases and J gave up 6 bases, with 15 bases separating them. CDR1 is LGHNA and CDR2 is YNFKEQ in the germline V gene. This CDR3 has 15 residues. V is TRBV4-2 and J is TRBJ2-7; possible D gene TRBD1, 6 bases. This sequence was found in a female donor in good health, enrolled as a control in a pregnancy study. The material was peripheral blood, obtained in the first trimester of pregnancy. CDR3 amino acids: CASSQEQGGSGEQYF. The CDR3 DNA follows: TGTGCCAGCAGCCAAGAGCAAGGGGGTTCTGGCGAGCAGTACTTC.